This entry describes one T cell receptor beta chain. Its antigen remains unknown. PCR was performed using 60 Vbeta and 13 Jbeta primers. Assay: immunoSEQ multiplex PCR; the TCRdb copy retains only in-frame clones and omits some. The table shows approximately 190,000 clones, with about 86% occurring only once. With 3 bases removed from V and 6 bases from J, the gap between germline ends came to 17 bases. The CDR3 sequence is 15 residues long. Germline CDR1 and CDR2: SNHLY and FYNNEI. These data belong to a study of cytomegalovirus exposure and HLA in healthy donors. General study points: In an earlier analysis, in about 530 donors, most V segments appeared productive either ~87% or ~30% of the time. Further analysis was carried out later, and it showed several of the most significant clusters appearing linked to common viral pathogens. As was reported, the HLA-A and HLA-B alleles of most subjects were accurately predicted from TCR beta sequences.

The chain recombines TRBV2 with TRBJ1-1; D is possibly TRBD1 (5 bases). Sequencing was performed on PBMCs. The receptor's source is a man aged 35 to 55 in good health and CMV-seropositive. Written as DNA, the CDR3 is TGTGCCAGCAGTGATGGGCTCCGGCGGGGGGCTGAAGCTTTCTTT. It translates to CASSDGLRRGAEAFF.